A selection of T cell receptor beta chains follows, all from one sample in a study of cytomegalovirus exposure and HLA in healthy donors. Using immunoSEQ multiplex PCR, the repertoire was profiled, and TCRdb retains in-frame clones only, with some absent. The sample shows around 96,000 clones, more than 70% of them seen only once. Sequencing input: PBMCs. The receptors stem from a man aged 18-30 years in good health and CMV-seronegative. Both conserved end residues are part of each CDR3. D genes are given only for firm matches. Clone size is not always given. Where it is, it says once, few, many or a class for expanded clones.

clone size	V gene	J gene	D gene	CDR3 DNA	CDR3 protein
.	TRBV4-1	TRBJ1-6	TRBD1	TGCGCCAGCAGGAGGACAGGACCTAATTCACCCCTCCACTTT	CASRRTGPNSPLHF
.	TRBV9	TRBJ2-1	.	TGTGCCAGCAGCGTAGTCTGGGACTCCGGGTCCTACAATGAGCAGTTCTTC	CASSVVWDSGSYNEQFF
once	TRBV9	TRBJ2-2	TRBD1	TGTGCCAGCAGCGTACGACAGGGGGGAACCGGGGAGCTGTTTTTT	CASSVRQGGTGELFF
.	TRBV19	TRBJ2-3	TRBD2	TGTGCCAGTAGTACCGGCACTAGCGGGGGGTACACAGATACGCAGTATTTT	CASSTGTSGGYTDTQYF
.	TRBV7-2	TRBJ1-1	.	TGTGCCAGCAGCTTTAGGACCGAGGGCCTGGAAGCTTTCTTT	CASSFRTEGLEAFF
.	TRBV5-1	TRBJ2-7	TRBD1	TGCGCCAGCAGCTTCTCCGGGACAGGGGCGGAAGAGCAGTACTTC	CASSFSGTGAEEQYF
.	TRBV5-4	TRBJ2-1	.	TGTGCCAGCAGCGTCTTGGGACATGGAAAGGGTGAGCAGTTCTTC	CASSVLGHGKGEQFF
.	TRBV19	TRBJ1-5	.	TGTGCCAGTAGTCCGGGAGGGCCCAATCAGCCCCAGCATTTT	CASSPGGPNQPQHF
once	TRBV7-6	TRBJ2-2	.	TGTGCCAGCAGCTTAGGAGGGTTGCCCGGGGAGCTGTTTTTT	CASSLGGLPGELFF
.	TRBV27	TRBJ2-5	TRBD2	TGTGCCTGCAGTCCACATGGGGCTAGCGGGGGGACTCAAGAGACCCAGTACTTC	CACSPHGASGGTQETQYF
few	TRBV5-1	TRBJ2-7	.	TGCGCCAGCAGCGGGGACACCAGGTACGGCGAGCAGTACTTC	CASSGDTRYGEQYF
.	TRBV2	TRBJ1-2	TRBD1	TGTGCCAGCAGGCCTGACAGGGCCTCAAACTATGGCTACACCTTC	CASRPDRASNYGYTF
.	TRBV6-5	TRBJ1-5	.	TGTGCCAGCAGTTGGGGGACCGGGGGGAATCAGCCCCAGCATTTT	CASSWGTGGNQPQHF
.	TRBV7-9	TRBJ1-4	TRBD1	TGTTCCAGCAGCGCGGGACAGGGTGGAGGTGAAAAACTGTTTTTT	CSSSAGQGGGEKLFF
.	TRBV9	TRBJ1-1	.	TGTGCCAGCAGCGTAGACGGGAAGCCGATTGAAGCTTTCTTT	CASSVDGKPIEAFF
.	TRBV7-6	TRBJ1-5	.	TGTGCCAGCAGCTTAGGGCGGTATAGCAATCAGCCCCAGCATTTT	CASSLGRYSNQPQHF
.	TRBV5-6	TRBJ2-1	.	TGTGCCAGCAGCTTCAGGGGATCTGGTTCCTACAATGAGCAGTTCTTC	CASSFRGSGSYNEQFF
.	TRBV2	TRBJ2-7	.	TGTGCCAGCAGTTCCCCCTATGGAGGGTCGGGCGAGCAGTACTTC	CASSSPYGGSGEQYF
.	TRBV11-2	TRBJ2-7	TRBD2	TGTGCCAGCAGCCAGACTAGCGGGGGGCCCTACGAGCAGTACTTC	CASSQTSGGPYEQYF
.	TRBV2	TRBJ2-1	.	TGTGCCAGCGCTGGACTTGGCAGCCTCAATGAGCAGTTCTTC	CASAGLGSLNEQFF
.	TRBV11-2	TRBJ1-4	TRBD1	TGTGCCAGCAGCTCATTCAGGGACAGGCGCTCTCAAAAACTGTTTTTT	CASSSFRDRRSQKLFF
.	TRBV7-9	TRBJ2-7	.	TGTGCCAGCAGGCAGGGGGGCGGGAATGAGCAGTACTTC	CASRQGGGNEQYF
.	TRBV7-9	TRBJ1-6	.	TGTGCCAGCAGCTTAGCCCCTGCCCTTTTAGATAATTCACCCCTCCACTTT	CASSLAPALLDNSPLHF
.	TRBV6-1	TRBJ2-3	TRBD1	TGTGCCAGCAATGACAGGGGCACTAGCACAGATACGCAGTATTTT	CASNDRGTSTDTQYF
.	TRBV5-5	TRBJ1-1	.	TGTGCCAGCAGCTTGGACTCCACAGGGCCTGGTTTCTTT	CASSLDSTGPGFF
.	TRBV7-9	TRBJ1-2	.	TGTGCCAGCAGCTTAGGAGACAGGCTAGAGGGCTACACCTTC	CASSLGDRLEGYTF
once	TRBV28	TRBJ2-5	TRBD1	TGTGCCAGCAGTCCCGGGACAGCCCAGCCGCACCAAGAGACCCAGTACTTC	CASSPGTAQPHQETQYF
.	TRBV5-1	TRBJ2-1	TRBD1	TGCGCCAGCAGCGTGGGGACAGGGGGTTACAATGAGCAGTTCTTC	CASSVGTGGYNEQFF
.	TRBV6-5	TRBJ2-2	TRBD1	TGTGCCAGCATGGGACAGGGGGCTACCGGGGAGCTGTTTTTT	CASMGQGATGELFF
.	TRBV5-1	TRBJ2-2	TRBD1	TGCGCCAGCAGCTCAACGACAGGGTCGAACACCGGGGAGCTGTTTTTT	CASSSTTGSNTGELFF
few	TRBV19	TRBJ2-7	.	TGTGCCAGTAGTCCCTGGGGGGGGGCGGGGGAGCAGTACTTC	CASSPWGGAGEQYF
.	TRBV5-1	TRBJ2-7	TRBD1	TGCGCCAGCAGCATCGGACAGGGGCTGCGCGAGCAGTACTTC	CASSIGQGLREQYF
.	TRBV18	TRBJ1-4	TRBD1	TGTGCCAGCTCACTACGACAGGGGGCTAGAGAAAAACTGTTTTTT	CASSLRQGAREKLFF
few	TRBV11-2	TRBJ2-2	TRBD2	TGTGCCAGCAGCTTAGCCCTTCGCGGGGGTTGGGACACCGGGGAGCTGTTTTTT	CASSLALRGGWDTGELFF
.	TRBV4-2	TRBJ1-5	TRBD1	TGTGCCAGCAGCCAACCTAACCCGGACAGGGCAAGGCAGCCCCAGCATTTT	CASSQPNPDRARQPQHF
.	TRBV27	TRBJ2-2	TRBD2	TGTGCCAGCAGTCCCGCCCTTAGCGGGGGGGCGCAGGAGCTGTTTTTT	CASSPALSGGAQELFF
.	TRBV2	TRBJ2-1	.	TGTGCCAGCAGTCCGAGAAACAATGAGCAGTTCTTC	CASSPRNNEQFF
.	TRBV7-2	TRBJ1-5	TRBD1	TGTGCCAGCAGCTTAGCCGGAGTACAGGGGAAGTTTCAGCCCCAGCATTTT	CASSLAGVQGKFQPQHF
.	TRBV19	TRBJ2-7	TRBD1	TGTGCCAGTAGTATAGCGGGACAGGCTCCCGACGAGCAGTACTTC	CASSIAGQAPDEQYF
.	TRBV4-2	TRBJ2-6	.	TGTGCCAGCAGCCAAGGGGGCAGGGCCTCTGGGGCCAACGTCCTGACTTTC	CASSQGGRASGANVLTF
.	TRBV18	TRBJ1-5	TRBD1	TGTGCCAGCTCACCAACAGGGGGCGATCAGCCCCAGCATTTT	CASSPTGGDQPQHF
many	TRBV6-5	TRBJ2-7	.	TGTGCCAGCAGTTACTCGCGATTCCAGGCCTACGAGCAGTACTTC	CASSYSRFQAYEQYF
.	TRBV6-1	TRBJ2-2	TRBD1	TGTGCCAGCAGTGAAGTGATGACAGGGTGGGCCGGGGAGCTGTTTTTT	CASSEVMTGWAGELFF
few	TRBV18	TRBJ2-7	TRBD1	TGTGCCAGCTCACCACCGTCGACAGGGTCCTACGAGCAGTACTTC	CASSPPSTGSYEQYF
few	TRBV15	TRBJ1-1	.	TGTGCCACCAGCGGACCAGACAGGGAAGCTTTCTTT	CATSGPDREAFF
.	TRBV5-1	TRBJ1-2	TRBD1	TGCGCCAGCAGTCCTGGACAGGGGGAGGCCTCTAACTATGGCTACACCTTC	CASSPGQGEASNYGYTF
.	TRBV5-1	TRBJ1-4	TRBD1	TGCGCCAGCAGCCAACAAGGGCAGGGGGCTGAAAAACTGTTTTTT	CASSQQGQGAEKLFF
.	TRBV5-5	TRBJ1-6	.	TGTGCCAGCAGCTTGGTTACAAATTATAATTCACCCCTCCACTTT	CASSLVTNYNSPLHF
.	TRBV19	TRBJ1-5	.	TGTGCCAGTAGTATATTGGGAGGGGCCCCTAGCAATCAGCCCCAGCATTTT	CASSILGGAPSNQPQHF
few	TRBV2	TRBJ2-7	TRBD2	TGTGCCAGCAATCCTTGGACTAGCGGAGCCTACGAGCAGTACTTC	CASNPWTSGAYEQYF
.	TRBV2	TRBJ2-6	.	TGTGCCAGCAGCAAACAGGAAGGGGCCAACGTCCTGACTTTC	CASSKQEGANVLTF
.	TRBV9	TRBJ1-1	.	TGTGCCAGCAGCGTAGACACCTTGAACACTGAAGCTTTCTTT	CASSVDTLNTEAFF
few	TRBV19	TRBJ1-6	.	TGTGCCAGTAGTAAGGAGAGCTCCTATAATTCACCCCTCCACTTT	CASSKESSYNSPLHF
.	TRBV13	TRBJ1-2	TRBD1	TGTGCCAGCAGCCCGGGACAGAACTATGGCTACACCTTC	CASSPGQNYGYTF
medium-sized	TRBV5-6	TRBJ1-2	.	TGTGCCAGCAGCTTGGGCAGTTCTAACTATGGCTACACCTTC	CASSLGSSNYGYTF
.	TRBV10-1	TRBJ2-7	TRBD2	TGCGCCAGCGCTGGGAGCGGGGGTACTTACGAGCAGTACTTC	CASAGSGGTYEQYF
.	TRBV5-1	TRBJ1-5	.	TGCGCCAGCAGCTTGGACCCAGGAAGCAATCAGCCCCAGCATTTT	CASSLDPGSNQPQHF
once	TRBV2	TRBJ1-5	.	TGTGCCAGCAGACAGGGAAGCAATCAGCCCCAGCATTTT	CASRQGSNQPQHF
.	TRBV18	TRBJ2-1	TRBD1	TGTGCCAGCTCACTTAAGACAGGGTACAATGAGCAGTTCTTC	CASSLKTGYNEQFF